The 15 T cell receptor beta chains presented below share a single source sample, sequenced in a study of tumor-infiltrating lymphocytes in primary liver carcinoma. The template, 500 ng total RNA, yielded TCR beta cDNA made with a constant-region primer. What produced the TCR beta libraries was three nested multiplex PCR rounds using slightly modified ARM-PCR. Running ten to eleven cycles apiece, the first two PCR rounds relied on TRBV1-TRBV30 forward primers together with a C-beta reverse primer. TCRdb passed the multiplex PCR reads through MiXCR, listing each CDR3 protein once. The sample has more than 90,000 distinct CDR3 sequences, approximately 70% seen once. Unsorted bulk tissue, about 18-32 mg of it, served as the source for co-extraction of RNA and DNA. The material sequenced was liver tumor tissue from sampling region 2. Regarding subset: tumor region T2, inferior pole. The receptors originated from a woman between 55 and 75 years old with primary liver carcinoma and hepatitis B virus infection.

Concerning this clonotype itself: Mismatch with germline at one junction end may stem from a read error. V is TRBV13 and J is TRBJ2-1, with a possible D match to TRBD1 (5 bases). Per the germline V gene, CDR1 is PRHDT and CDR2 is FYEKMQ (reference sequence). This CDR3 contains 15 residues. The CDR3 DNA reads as TGTTCCAGCAGCTTAGGGTTAGGAAGGGGAAATGAGCAGTTCTTC. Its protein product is CSSSLGLGRGNEQFF.

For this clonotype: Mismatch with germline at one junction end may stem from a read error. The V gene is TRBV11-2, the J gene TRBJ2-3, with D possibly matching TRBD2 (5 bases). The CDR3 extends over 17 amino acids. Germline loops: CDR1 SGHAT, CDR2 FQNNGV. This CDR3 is CATSPNRGSWSGDTQYF. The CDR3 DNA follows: TGTGCCACCAGCCCGAATCGAGGGAGCTGGTCAGGAGATACGCAGTATTTT.

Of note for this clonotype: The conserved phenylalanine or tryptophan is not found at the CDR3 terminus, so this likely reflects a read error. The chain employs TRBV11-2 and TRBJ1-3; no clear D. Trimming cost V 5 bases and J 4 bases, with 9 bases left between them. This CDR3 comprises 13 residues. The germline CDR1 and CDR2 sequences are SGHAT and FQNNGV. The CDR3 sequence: CASSISGGNTIYL. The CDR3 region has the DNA TGTGCCAGCAGCATCTCCGGCGGAAACACCATATATCTT.

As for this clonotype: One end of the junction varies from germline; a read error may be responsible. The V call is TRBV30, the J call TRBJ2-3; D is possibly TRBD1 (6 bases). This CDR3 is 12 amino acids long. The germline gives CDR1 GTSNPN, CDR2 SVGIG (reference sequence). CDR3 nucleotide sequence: TGTGCCTGGAGGAGGGGGTCAGATACGCACTATTTT. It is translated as CAWRRGSDTHYF.

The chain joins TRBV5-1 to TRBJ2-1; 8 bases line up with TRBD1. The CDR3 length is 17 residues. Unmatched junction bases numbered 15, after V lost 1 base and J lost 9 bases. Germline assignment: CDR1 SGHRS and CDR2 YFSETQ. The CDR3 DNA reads TGCGCCAGCAGCTTGCCCCAGACAGGGGCGGTTAGCAGTGAGCAGTTCTTC. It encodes CASSLPQTGAVSSEQFF.

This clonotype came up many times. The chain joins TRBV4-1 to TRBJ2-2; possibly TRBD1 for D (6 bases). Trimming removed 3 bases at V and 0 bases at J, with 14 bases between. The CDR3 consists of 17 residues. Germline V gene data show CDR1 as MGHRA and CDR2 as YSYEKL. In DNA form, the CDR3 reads TGCGCCAGCAGCCACTACATCGACAGGTCGAACACCGGGGAGCTGTTTTTT. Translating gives CASSHYIDRSNTGELFF.

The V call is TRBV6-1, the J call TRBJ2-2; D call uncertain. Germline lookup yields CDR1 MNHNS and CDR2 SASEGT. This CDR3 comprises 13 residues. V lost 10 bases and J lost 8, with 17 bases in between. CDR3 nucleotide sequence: TGTGCCAACAGCGTATCCAACATTGGGGAGCTGTTTTTT. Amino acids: CANSVSNIGELFF.

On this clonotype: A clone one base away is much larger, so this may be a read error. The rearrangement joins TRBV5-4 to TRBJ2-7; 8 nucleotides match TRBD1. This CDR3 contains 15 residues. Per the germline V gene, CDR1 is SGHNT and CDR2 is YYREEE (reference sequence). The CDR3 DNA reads TGTGCCTGCAGCATCGGGACAGGAGGCGACTACGAGCAGTACTTC. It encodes CACSIGTGGDYEQYF.

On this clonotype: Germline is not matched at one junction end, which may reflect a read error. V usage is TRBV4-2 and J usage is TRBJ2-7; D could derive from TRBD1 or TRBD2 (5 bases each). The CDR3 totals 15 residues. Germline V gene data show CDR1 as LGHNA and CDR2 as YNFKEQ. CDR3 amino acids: CASSQDLAGSGPTDF. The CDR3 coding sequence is TGTGCCAGCAGCCAAGACCTGGCAGGGAGTGGGCCTACGGACTTC.

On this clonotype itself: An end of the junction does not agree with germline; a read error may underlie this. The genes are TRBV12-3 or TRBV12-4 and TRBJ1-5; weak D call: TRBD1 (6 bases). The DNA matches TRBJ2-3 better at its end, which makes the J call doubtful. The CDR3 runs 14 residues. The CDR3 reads CANSFTGRSGAQYF. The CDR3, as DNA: TGTGCCAACAGTTTTACAGGGAGATCAGGGGCCCAGTATTTT.

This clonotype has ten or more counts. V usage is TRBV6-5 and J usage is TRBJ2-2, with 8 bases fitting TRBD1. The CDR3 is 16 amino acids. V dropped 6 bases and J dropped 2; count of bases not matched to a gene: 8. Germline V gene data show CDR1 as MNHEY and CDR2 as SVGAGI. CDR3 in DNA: TGTGCCAGCAGCCCCAGGACAGGGACCAACACCGGGGAGCTGTTTTTT. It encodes CASSPRTGTNTGELFF.

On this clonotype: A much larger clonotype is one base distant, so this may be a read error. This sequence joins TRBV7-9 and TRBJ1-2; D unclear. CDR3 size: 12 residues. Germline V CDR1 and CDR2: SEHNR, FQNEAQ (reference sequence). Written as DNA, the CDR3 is TGTGCCAGCAACTTACGTGGTGAGGGCTACACCTTC. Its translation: CASNLRGEGYTF.

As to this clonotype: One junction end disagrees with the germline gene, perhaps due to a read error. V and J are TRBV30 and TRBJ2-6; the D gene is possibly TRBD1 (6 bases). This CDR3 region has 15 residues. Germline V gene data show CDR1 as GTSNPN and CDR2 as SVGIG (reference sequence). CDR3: CVWGLVPSGANVLTF. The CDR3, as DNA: TGTGTCTGGGGGCTAGTCCCCTCTGGGGCCAACGTCCTGACTTTC.

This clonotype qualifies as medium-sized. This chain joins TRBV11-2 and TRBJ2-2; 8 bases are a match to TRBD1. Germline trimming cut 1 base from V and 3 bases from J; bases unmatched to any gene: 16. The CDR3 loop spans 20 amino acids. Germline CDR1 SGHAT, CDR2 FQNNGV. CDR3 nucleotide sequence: TGTGCCAGCAGCTTAGGGTATAAGGGAGGACAGGGTAGGGACACCGGGGAGCTGTTTTTT. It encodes CASSLGYKGGQGRDTGELFF.

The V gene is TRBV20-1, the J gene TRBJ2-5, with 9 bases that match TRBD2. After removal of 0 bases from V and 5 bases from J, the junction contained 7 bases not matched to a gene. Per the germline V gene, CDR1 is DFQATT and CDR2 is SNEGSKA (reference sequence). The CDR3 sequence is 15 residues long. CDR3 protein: CSARDGTSPGETQYF. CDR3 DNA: TGCAGTGCTAGAGATGGGACTAGCCCCGGGGAGACCCAGTACTTC.